This T cell receptor beta chain originates from a study of blood T cell repertoires in COVID-19. Study-wide background: Collection of acute and convalescent COVID-19 samples took place in the United States, Italy and Spain. Sources were T cells, B-cell-depleted T cells, or PBMCs; the material itself was cDNA or gDNA.

V trimming: 5 bases; J trimming: 5 bases; junction bases outside the gene matches: 5. Germline CDR1 and CDR2: GTSNPN and SVGIG (reference sequence). This CDR3 has 13 amino acids. Per the authors' pipeline: Reference gene primer amplification gave estimated nucleated cell counts. TCRdb keeps only in-frame clones here, not all; method: immunoSEQ multiplex PCR. The DNA was the basis for D and trimming; V, J and clone size are from that table. Of about 67,000 clones in the sample, 79% were seen once. This sequence was found in a woman aged 55-70 years with acute or convalescent COVID-19. This chain joins TRBV30 and TRBJ1-2; 10 bases align to TRBD1. The specimen sequenced was peripheral blood. As DNA, the CDR3 is TGTGCCTGGTCCGGACAGGGGGAATATGGCTACACCTTC. Amino acid sequence: CAWSGQGEYGYTF. The full variable domain, in which reference TRBV30 and TRBJ1-2 provide the parts outside the CDR3, is SQTIHQWPATLVQPVGSPLSLECTVEGTSNPNLYWYRQAAGRGLQLLFYSVGIGQISSEVPQNLSASRPQDRQFILSSKKLLLSDSGFYLCAWSGQGEYGYTFGSGTRLTVV.